Following are 17 T cell receptor beta chains from one sample sequenced in a study of OX40 agonist ivuxolimab in advanced cancers. Measured with immunoSEQ multiplex PCR; TCRdb has only the in-frame clones, and not every one. The sample lists some 69,000 clones, 80% to 95% seen once, with 0.25% to 0.3% in the top ten. Sequenced material: CD4+ or CD8+ T cells sorted from blood, taken in a trial of the OX40 agonist ivuxolimab. Source of these receptors: an adult with an advanced solid tumor such as melanoma, head and neck, liver or kidney cancer.

This chain connects TRBV25-1 to TRBJ2-3; 7 positions match TRBD1. CDR1 MGHDK and CDR2 SYGVNS come from the germline V gene. Trimming took 4 bases from V and 4 from J; bases not matched to a gene: 8. This CDR3 is built from 15 residues. CDR3 sequence reads: CASSAATGYADTQYF. CDR3 sequence (DNA): TGTGCCAGCAGTGCCGCGACAGGGTATGCAGATACGCAGTATTTT.

This clone appeared once. The J gene is TRBJ1-4, the V gene TRBV6-5; D remains ambiguous. Trimming cost V 0 bases and J 5 bases, with 10 bases left between them. Per the germline V gene, CDR1 is MNHEY and CDR2 is SVGAGI. The CDR3 loop spans 15 amino acids. The CDR3 loop reads CASSYSGPQNEKLFF. The CDR3, as DNA: TGTGCCAGCAGTTACTCCGGGCCCCAAAATGAAAAACTGTTTTTT.

The V and J genes are TRBV29-1 and TRBJ1-3, with D possibly TRBD1 on 5 matching bases. V dropped 4 bases and J dropped 0 bases, with 13 bases sitting between them. Germline V lookup: CDR1 SQVTM, CDR2 ANQGSEA. The CDR3 length is 15 residues. The CDR3: CSVVFTGRSGNTIYF. CDR3 bases: TGCAGCGTTGTATTTACAGGCCGCTCTGGAAACACCATATATTTT.

J is TRBJ1-2 and V is TRBV19; no clear D gene. The V end was cut by 3 bases, the J end by 4 bases, with 18 bases between. The CDR3 length is 16 residues. Germline CDR1 and CDR2: LNHDA and SQIVND (reference sequence). The CDR3 loop is CASSIRGHPGGYGYTF. In DNA, the CDR3 is TGTGCCAGTAGTATCCGGGGTCACCCGGGAGGCTATGGCTACACCTTC.

The CDR3 reads CASSIVASNQPQHF. Written as DNA, the CDR3 is TGTGCCAGTAGTATAGTGGCTAGCAATCAGCCCCAGCATTTT. J is TRBJ1-5 and V is TRBV19; D gene uncertain. The V and J ends lost 1 base and 0 bases respectively, with 4 bases between them. In germline, CDR1 is LNHDA, CDR2 SQIVND (reference sequence). The CDR3 sequence is 14 residues long.

The genes are TRBV5-1 and TRBJ1-2; TRBD1 agrees at 9 bases. The CDR3 is 15 amino acids. V lost 4 bases and J lost 7; bases outside the gene matches: 11. Germline CDR1 and CDR2: SGHRS and YFSETQ. The CDR3 DNA is TGCGCCAGCAGCCTTGGTGGACAGGGGACAGGTGGCTACACCTTC. Residues: CASSLGGQGTGGYTF. Using reference TRBV5-1 and TRBJ1-2 for the parts outside the CDR3, the full variable domain is KAGVTQTPRYLIKTRGQQVTLSCSPISGHRSVSWYQQTPGQGLQFLFEYFSETQRNKGNFPGRFSGRQFSNSRSEMNVSTLELGDSALYLCASSLGGQGTGGYTFGSGTRLTVV.

This clone was seen more than once but under ten times. V is TRBV18 and J is TRBJ2-2; D may be TRBD1 or TRBD2 (5 bases each). The CDR3 contains 16 residues. Germline assignment: CDR1 KGHSH and CDR2 LQKENI. Trimming stripped 4 bases from V and 4 bases from J, with 16 bases between. The CDR3 coding sequence is TGTGCCAGCTCACGTGAGGGGATGGCTGTCACCGGGGAGCTGTTTTTT. This gives the protein CASSREGMAVTGELFF.

The rearrangement joins TRBV11-2 to TRBJ2-5, with D tentatively TRBD1 or TRBD2 (5 bases each). There are 13 residues in the CDR3. Germline loops: CDR1 SGHAT, CDR2 FQNNGV. The V gene lost 1 base and the J gene lost 5 bases, with 8 bases spanning the gap. The CDR3 here is CASSLGGRETQYF. CDR3 bases: TGTGCCAGCAGCTTAGGGGGACGGGAGACCCAGTACTTC.

This chain connects TRBV7-9 to TRBJ1-4; possibly TRBD1 for D (5 bases). Germline V lookup: CDR1 SEHNR, CDR2 FQNEAQ (reference sequence). The V end was cut by 6 bases, the J end by 8 bases, with 13 bases between. This CDR3 contains 13 residues. CDR3 sequence reads: CASRGGLGEKLFF. The CDR3 DNA sequence: TGTGCCAGCAGGGGGGGACTCGGAGAAAAACTGTTTTTT.

The gene calls are TRBV7-2 and TRBJ1-5, with a possible D match to TRBD1 (5 bases). Trimming removed 1 base at V and 6 bases at J, with 13 bases between. This CDR3 comprises 15 residues. Germline V CDR1 and CDR2: SGHTA, FQGNSA. The CDR3 nucleotides read TGTGCCAGCAGCTTAGTGGCAGGGAAAGGTCAGCCCCAGCATTTT. The encoded protein is CASSLVAGKGQPQHF.

The chain uses TRBV9 and TRBJ1-5; unclear D gene. Per the germline V gene, CDR1 is SGDLS and CDR2 is YYNGEE. This CDR3 is built from 15 residues. The V and J ends lost 0 bases and 8 bases respectively, with 15 bases between them. The CDR3 is CASSVATMDSEPQHF. The DNA of the CDR3 is TGTGCCAGCAGCGTAGCTACTATGGATTCTGAGCCCCAGCATTTT. The full variable domain, in which reference TRBV9 and TRBJ1-5 provide the parts outside the CDR3, is DSGVTQTPKHLITATGQRVTLRCSPRSGDLSVYWYQQSLDQGLQFLIQYYNGEERAKGNILERFSAQQFPDLHSELNLSSLELGDSALYFCASSVATMDSEPQHFGDGTRLSIL.

The CDR3 region is CASSPGVNYGYTF. CDR3 in DNA: TGTGCCAGCAGTCCCGGAGTAAACTATGGCTACACCTTC. The J gene is TRBJ1-2, the V gene TRBV6-4, with unresolved D. CDR1 and CDR2 from the germline V gene are MRHNA and SNTAGT. CDR3 length equals 13 residues. Between the trimmed V and J ends, which lost 5 bases and 2 bases, there was a span of 9 bases.

This chain connects TRBV9 to TRBJ1-2, with D perhaps matching TRBD1 (5 bases). With 4 bases removed from V and 2 bases from J, the gap between germline ends came to 12 bases. Germline CDR1 reads SGDLS; CDR2 reads YYNGEE. This CDR3 contains 14 residues. This chain's CDR3 is CASSTGRKNYGYTF. The DNA for the CDR3 is TGTGCCAGCAGCACGGGACGGAAGAACTATGGCTACACCTTC.

The rearrangement joins TRBV7-9 to TRBJ1-4, with 7 positions matching TRBD1. The CDR3 is 16 amino acids. Germline CDR1 is SEHNR and CDR2 is FQNEAQ (reference sequence). V lost 4 bases and J lost 0; bases outside the gene matches: 5. CDR3 in amino acids: CASSSTGIATNEKLFF. DNA for the CDR3: TGTGCCAGCAGCTCGACAGGGATCGCAACTAATGAAAAACTGTTTTTT.

The chain recombines TRBV7-3 with TRBJ1-2; possible D gene TRBD1, 6 bases. Looked up from germline, CDR1 is SGHTA and CDR2 is FQGTGA. The CDR3 length is 15 residues. The V and J ends lost 5 bases and 4 bases respectively, with 17 bases between them. The CDR3 DNA follows: TGTGCCAGCAGCCCTACACAGGGACTCAGCTATGGCTACACCTTC. It translates to CASSPTQGLSYGYTF.

This clone was seen once. The V and J genes are TRBV14 and TRBJ1-2; D possibly corresponds to TRBD1 (5 bases). The CDR3 sequence is 13 residues long. V was cut by 4 bases and J by 1 base, with 7 bases left in between. Looked up from germline, CDR1 is SGHDN and CDR2 is FVKESK. This CDR3 is CASSRQFNYGYTF. The CDR3 DNA sequence: TGTGCCAGCAGCCGACAGTTTAACTATGGCTACACCTTC.

The rearrangement links TRBV28 to TRBJ1-4; 10 nucleotides agree with TRBD1. Germline V gene data show CDR1 as MDHEN and CDR2 as SYDVKM. CDR3 length: 14 amino acids. J lost 7 bases, V lost 4 bases, and 3 bases had no gene match. The DNA of the CDR3 is TGTGCCAGCAGTTGGACAGGGGGGAGTGAAAAACTGTTTTTT. It codes for CASSWTGGSEKLFF.